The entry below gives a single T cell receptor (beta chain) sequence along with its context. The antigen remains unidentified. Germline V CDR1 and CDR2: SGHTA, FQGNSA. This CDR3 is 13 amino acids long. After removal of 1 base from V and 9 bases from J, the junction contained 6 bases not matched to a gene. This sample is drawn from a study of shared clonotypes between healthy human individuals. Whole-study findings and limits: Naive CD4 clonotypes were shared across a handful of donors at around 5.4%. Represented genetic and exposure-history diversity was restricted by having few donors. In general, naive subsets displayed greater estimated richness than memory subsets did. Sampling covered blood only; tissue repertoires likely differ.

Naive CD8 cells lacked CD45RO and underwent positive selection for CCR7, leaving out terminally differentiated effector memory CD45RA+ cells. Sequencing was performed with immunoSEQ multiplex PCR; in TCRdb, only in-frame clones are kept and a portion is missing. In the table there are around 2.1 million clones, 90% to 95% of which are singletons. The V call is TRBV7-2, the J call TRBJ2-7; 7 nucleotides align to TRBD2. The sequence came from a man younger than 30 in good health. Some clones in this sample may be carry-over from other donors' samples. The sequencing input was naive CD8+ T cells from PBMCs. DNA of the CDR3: TGTGCCAGCAGCTTAGGACTAGCCGAAAGGCAGTACTTC. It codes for CASSLGLAERQYF. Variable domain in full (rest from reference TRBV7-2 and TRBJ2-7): GAGVSQSPSNKVTEKGKDVELRCDPISGHTALYWYRQSLGQGLEFLIYFQGNSAPDKSGLPSDRFSAERTGGSVSTLTIQRTQQEDSAVYLCASSLGLAERQYFGPGTRLTVT.